This T cell receptor (beta chain) emerged from a study of blood T cell repertoires in COVID-19. As for the study in general: Specimens from acute and convalescent COVID-19 originated in the United States, Italy and Spain.

Generated by immunoSEQ multiplex PCR, the TCRdb table keeps only in-frame clones and is missing some. The table records 90,000 to 120,000 clones, 91% of them present only once. Trimming cost V 6 bases and J 3 bases, with 14 bases left between them. The CDR3 is 14 residues long. Germline CDR1 MDHEN, CDR2 SYDVKM. V is TRBV28 and J is TRBJ1-1; D unresolved. Sequencing used peripheral blood. This receptor was identified in a man in his fifties or sixties with acute or convalescent COVID-19. The CDR3 reads CASRGSQAYTEAFF. The CDR3 nucleotides read TGTGCCAGCAGGGGGAGTCAGGCGTACACTGAAGCTTTCTTT. Complete variable domain (other parts from reference TRBV28 and TRBJ1-1): DVKVTQSSRYLVKRTGEKVFLECVQDMDHENMFWYRQDPGLGLRLIYFSYDVKMKEKGDIPEGYSVSREKKERFSLILESASTNQTSMYLCASRGSQAYTEAFFGQGTRLTVV.